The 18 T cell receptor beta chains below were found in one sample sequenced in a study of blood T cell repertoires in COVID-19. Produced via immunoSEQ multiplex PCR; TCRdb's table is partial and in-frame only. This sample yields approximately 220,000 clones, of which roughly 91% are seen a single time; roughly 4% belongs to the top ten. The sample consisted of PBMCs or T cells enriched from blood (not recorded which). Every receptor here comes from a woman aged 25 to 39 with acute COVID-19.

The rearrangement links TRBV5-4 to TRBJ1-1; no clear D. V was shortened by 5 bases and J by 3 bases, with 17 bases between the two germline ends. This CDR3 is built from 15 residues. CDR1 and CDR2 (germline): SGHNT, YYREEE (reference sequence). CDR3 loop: CASRTPLDLDTEAFF. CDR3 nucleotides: TGTGCCAGCAGGACCCCTCTCGACTTGGACACTGAAGCTTTCTTT.

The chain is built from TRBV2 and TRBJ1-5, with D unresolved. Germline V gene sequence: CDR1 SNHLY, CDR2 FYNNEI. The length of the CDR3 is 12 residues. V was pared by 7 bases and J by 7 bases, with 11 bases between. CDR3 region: CASKSGRQPQHF. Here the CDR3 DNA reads TGTGCCAGCAAGTCCGGTAGACAGCCCCAGCATTTT.

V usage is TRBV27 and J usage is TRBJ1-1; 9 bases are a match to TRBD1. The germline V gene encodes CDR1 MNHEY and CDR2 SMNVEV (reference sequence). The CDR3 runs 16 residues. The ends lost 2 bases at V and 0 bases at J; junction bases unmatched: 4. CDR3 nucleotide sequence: TGTGCCAGCAGTTTAGCCTGGACAGGGGTGAACACTGAAGCTTTCTTT. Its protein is CASSLAWTGVNTEAFF.

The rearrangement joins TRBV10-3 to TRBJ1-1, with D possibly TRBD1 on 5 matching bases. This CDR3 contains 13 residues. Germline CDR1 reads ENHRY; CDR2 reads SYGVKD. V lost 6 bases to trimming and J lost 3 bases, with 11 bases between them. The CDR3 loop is CAIRRGDDTEAFF. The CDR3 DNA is TGTGCCATCAGGCGGGGCGACGACACTGAAGCTTTCTTT.

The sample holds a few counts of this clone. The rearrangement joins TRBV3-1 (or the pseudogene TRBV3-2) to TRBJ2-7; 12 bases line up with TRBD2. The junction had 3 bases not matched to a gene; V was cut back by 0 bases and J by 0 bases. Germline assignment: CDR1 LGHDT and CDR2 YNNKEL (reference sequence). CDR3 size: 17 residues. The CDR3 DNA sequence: TGTGCCAGCAGCCAAGATCGGACTAGCGGGGTCTCCTACGAGCAGTACTTC. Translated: CASSQDRTSGVSYEQYF.

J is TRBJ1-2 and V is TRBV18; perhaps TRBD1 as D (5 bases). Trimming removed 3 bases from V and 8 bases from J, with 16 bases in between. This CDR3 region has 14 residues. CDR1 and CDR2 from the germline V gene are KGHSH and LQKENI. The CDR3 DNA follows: TGTGCCAGCTCACCCGAGGCGGGGCTTCGGGGCTACACCTTC. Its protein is CASSPEAGLRGYTF. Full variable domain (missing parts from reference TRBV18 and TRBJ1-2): NAGVMQNPRHLVRRRGQEARLRCSPMKGHSHVYWYRQLPEEGLKFMVYLQKENIIDESGMPKERFSAEFPKEGPSILRIQQVVRGDSAAYFCASSPEAGLRGYTFGSGTRLTVV.

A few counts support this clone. In DNA, the CDR3 is TGTGCCAGCAGTTATACTTGGGGGGAGGAGGGCTATGGCTACACCTTC. It is translated as CASSYTWGEEGYGYTF. This chain connects TRBV6-5 to TRBJ1-2; D is perhaps TRBD1 (5 bases). This CDR3 is built from 16 residues. CDR1 and CDR2 from the germline V gene are MNHEY and SVGAGI. V was trimmed by 3 bases and J by 4 bases, leaving 18 bases between them.

In DNA, the CDR3 is TGTGCCAGCAGTTTGGACCTCCGGCTAGCGGGGACCGGGGAGCTGTTTTTT. Amino acid sequence: CASSLDLRLAGTGELFF. This sequence joins TRBV28 and TRBJ2-2; TRBD2 agrees at 9 bases. The V gene end was trimmed by 3 bases and the J gene end by 5 bases; junction bases not matched to a gene: 10. Germline V gene lookup returns CDR1 MDHEN and CDR2 SYDVKM. The CDR3 covers 17 residues.

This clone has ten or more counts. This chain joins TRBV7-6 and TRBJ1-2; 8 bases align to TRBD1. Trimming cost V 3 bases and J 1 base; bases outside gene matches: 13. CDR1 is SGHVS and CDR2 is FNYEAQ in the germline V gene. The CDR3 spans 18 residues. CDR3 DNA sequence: TGTGCCAGCAGCTTGTCTCCGGGACAGGCTCCTGTTAACTATGGCTACACCTTC. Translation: CASSLSPGQAPVNYGYTF.

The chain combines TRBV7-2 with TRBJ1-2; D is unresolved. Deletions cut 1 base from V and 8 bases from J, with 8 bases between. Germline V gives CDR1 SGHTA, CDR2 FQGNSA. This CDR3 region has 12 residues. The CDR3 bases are TGTGCCAGCAGCTTAGGAGGTCTGGGCTACACCTTC. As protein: CASSLGGLGYTF.

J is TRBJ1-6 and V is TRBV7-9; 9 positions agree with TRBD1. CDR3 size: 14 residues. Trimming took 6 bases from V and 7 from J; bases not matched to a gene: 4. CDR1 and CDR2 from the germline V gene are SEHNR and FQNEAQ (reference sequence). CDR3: CASRRTGENSPLHF. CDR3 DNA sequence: TGTGCCAGCAGACGGACAGGGGAAAATTCACCCCTCCACTTT.

The CDR3 DNA reads as TGCAGTGCTAGTGGCGTTTTGCTGGACAGGGTTGGCACTGAAGCTTTCTTT. It is translated as CSASGVLLDRVGTEAFF. The rearrangement links TRBV20-1 to TRBJ1-1, with 8 bases fitting TRBD1. This CDR3 region has 17 residues. In germline, CDR1 is DFQATT, CDR2 SNEGSKA (reference sequence). J gave up 4 bases and V 3 bases, and 16 bases lay outside the gene matches.

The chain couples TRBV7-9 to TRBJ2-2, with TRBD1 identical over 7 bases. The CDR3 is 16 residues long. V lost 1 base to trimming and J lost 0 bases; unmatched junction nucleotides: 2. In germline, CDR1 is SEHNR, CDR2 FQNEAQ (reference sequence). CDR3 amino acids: CASSLDRGANTGELFF. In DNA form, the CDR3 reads TGTGCCAGCAGCTTAGACAGGGGAGCGAACACCGGGGAGCTGTTTTTT.

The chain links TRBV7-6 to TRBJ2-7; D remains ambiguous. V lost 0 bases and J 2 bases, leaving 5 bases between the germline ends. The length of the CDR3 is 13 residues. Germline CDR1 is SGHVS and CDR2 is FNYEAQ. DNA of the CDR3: TGTGCCAGCAGCTTAGCTAATACCTACGAGCAGTACTTC. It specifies CASSLANTYEQYF.

The CDR3 reads CASSFGGEETQYF. CDR3 nucleotides: TGTGCCAGCAGTTTTGGGGGGGAAGAGACCCAGTACTTC. The chain employs TRBV12-3 or TRBV12-4 and TRBJ2-5, with 7 bases identical to TRBD2. The length of the CDR3 is 13 residues. V lost 3 bases, J lost 3 bases, and 1 base stayed unmatched.

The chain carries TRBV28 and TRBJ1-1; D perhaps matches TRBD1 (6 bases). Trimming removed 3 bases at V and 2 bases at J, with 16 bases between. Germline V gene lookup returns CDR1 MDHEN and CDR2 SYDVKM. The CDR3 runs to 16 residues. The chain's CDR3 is CASSFLGTRSNTEAFF. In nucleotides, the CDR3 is TGTGCCAGCAGTTTTTTAGGGACAAGGAGCAACACTGAAGCTTTCTTT.

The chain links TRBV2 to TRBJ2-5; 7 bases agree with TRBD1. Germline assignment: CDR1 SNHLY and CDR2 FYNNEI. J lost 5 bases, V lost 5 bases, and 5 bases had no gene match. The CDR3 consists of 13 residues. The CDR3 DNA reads TGTGCCAGCAGTCACACAGGGGAGGAGACCCAGTACTTC. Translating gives CASSHTGEETQYF.

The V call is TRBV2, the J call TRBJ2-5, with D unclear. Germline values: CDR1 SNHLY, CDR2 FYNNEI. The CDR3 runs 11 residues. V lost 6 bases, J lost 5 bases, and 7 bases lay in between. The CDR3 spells CASSQIETQYF. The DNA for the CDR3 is TGTGCCAGCAGCCAGATCGAGACCCAGTACTTC.